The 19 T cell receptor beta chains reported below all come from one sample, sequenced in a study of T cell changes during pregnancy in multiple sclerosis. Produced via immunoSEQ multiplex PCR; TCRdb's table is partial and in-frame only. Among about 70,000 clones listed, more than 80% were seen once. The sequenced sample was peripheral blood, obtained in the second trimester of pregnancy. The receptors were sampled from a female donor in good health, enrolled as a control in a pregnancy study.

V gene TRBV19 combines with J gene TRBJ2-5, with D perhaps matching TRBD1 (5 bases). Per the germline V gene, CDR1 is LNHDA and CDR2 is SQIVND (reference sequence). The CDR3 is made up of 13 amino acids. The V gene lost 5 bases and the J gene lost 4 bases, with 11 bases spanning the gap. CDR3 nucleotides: TGTGCCAGTAGTGACGGACAAGTAGAGACCCAGTACTTC. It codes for CASSDGQVETQYF. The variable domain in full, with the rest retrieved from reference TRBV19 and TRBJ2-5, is DGGITQSPKYLFRKEGQNVTLSCEQNLNHDAMYWYRQDPGQGLRLIYYSQIVNDFQKGDIAEGYSVSREKKESFPLTVTSAQKNPTAFYLCASSDGQVETQYFGPGTRLLVL.

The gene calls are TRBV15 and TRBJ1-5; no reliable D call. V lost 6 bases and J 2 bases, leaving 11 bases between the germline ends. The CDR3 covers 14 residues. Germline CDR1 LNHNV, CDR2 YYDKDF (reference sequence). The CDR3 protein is CATSYSRGNQPQHF. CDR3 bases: TGTGCCACCAGTTATTCGAGGGGCAATCAGCCCCAGCATTTT.

CDR3 nucleotides: TGCGCCAGCAGCCTTACAGGGCTGAACACTGAAGCTTTCTTT. Translation gives CASSLTGLNTEAFF. The genes are TRBV5-1 and TRBJ1-1; a weak D match, TRBD1 (6 bases). Trimming stripped 4 bases from V and 0 bases from J, with 10 bases between. CDR1 and CDR2 from the germline V gene are SGHRS and YFSETQ. This CDR3 is 14 amino acids long.

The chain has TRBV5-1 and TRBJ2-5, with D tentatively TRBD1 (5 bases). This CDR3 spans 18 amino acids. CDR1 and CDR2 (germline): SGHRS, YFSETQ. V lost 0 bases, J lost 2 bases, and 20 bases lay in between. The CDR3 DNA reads TGCGCCAGCAGCTTGGTCTTCAGGGCACCGTCCCAACAAGAGACCCAGTACTTC. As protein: CASSLVFRAPSQQETQYF.

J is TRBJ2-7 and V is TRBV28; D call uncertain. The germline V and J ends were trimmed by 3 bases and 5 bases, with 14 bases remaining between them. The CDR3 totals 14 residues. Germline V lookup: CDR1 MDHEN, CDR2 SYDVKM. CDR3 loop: CASSLWATHHEQYF. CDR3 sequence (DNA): TGTGCCAGCAGTTTGTGGGCCACACACCACGAGCAGTACTTC.

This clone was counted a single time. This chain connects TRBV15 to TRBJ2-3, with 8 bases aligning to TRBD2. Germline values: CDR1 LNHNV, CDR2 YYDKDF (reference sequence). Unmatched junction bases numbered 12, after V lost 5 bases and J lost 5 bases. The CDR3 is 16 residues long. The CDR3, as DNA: TGTGCCACCAGCCTTGCAGAAGCGGGGGACCAAGATACGCAGTATTTT. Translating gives CATSLAEAGDQDTQYF.

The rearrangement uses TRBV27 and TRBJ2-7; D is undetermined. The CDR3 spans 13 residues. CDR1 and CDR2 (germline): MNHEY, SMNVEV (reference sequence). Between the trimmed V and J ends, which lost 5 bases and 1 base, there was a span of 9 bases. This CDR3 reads CASSVRNSYEQYF. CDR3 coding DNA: TGTGCCAGCAGTGTTAGAAATTCCTACGAGCAGTACTTC.

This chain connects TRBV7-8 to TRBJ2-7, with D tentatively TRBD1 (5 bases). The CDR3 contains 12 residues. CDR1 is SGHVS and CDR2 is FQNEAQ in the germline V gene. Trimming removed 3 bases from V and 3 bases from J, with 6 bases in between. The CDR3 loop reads CASSFQGYEQYF. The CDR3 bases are TGTGCCAGCAGCTTCCAGGGCTACGAGCAGTACTTC.

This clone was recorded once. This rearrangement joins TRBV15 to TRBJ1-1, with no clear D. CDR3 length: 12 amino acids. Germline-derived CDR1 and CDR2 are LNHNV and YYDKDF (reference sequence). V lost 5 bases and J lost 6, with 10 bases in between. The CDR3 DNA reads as TGTGCCACCAGCCCCCACCAGTCTGAAGCTTTCTTT. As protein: CATSPHQSEAFF.

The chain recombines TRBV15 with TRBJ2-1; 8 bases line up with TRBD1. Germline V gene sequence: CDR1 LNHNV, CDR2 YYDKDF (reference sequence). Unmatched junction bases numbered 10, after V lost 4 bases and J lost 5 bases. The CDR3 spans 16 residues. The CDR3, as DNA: TGTGCCACCAGCATCTCTCCGGGACAGGCAAACAATGAGCAGTTCTTC. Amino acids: CATSISPGQANNEQFF.

The CDR3 bases are TGTGCCAGCAGCTGGAAAAGCGGGACAGGCTATGGCTACACCTTC. Protein: CASSWKSGTGYGYTF. V usage is TRBV5-5 and J usage is TRBJ1-2; 8 bases agree with TRBD1. Germline CDR1 SGHKS, CDR2 YYEKEE (reference sequence). Trimming cost V 3 bases and J 4 bases; bases outside gene matches: 8. There are 15 residues in the CDR3. The full variable domain, its missing parts supplied by reference TRBV5-5 and TRBJ1-2, is DAGVTQSPTHLIKTRGQQVTLRCSPISGHKSVSWYQQVLGQGPQFIFQYYEKEERGRGNFPDRFSARQFPNYSSELNVNALLLGDSALYLCASSWKSGTGYGYTFGSGTRLTVV.

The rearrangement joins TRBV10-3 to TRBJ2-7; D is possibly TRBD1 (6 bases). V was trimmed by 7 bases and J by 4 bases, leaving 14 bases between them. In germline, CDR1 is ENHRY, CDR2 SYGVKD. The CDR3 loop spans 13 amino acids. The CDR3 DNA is TGTGCCATCATGGGGGCAGGGCTTTACGAGCAGTACTTC. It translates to CAIMGAGLYEQYF.

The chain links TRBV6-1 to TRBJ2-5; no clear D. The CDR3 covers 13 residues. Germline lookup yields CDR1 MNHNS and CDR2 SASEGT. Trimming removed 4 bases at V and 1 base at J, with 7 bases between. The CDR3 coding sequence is TGTGCCAGCAGTGCGAGTCCCCAAGAGACCCAGTACTTC. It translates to CASSASPQETQYF.

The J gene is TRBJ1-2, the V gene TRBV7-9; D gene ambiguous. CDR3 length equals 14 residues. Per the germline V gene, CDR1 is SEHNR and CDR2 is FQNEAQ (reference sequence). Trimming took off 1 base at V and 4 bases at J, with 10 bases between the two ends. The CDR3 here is CASSLVLSPYGYTF. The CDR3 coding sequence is TGTGCCAGCAGCTTAGTTCTGAGTCCCTATGGCTACACCTTC.

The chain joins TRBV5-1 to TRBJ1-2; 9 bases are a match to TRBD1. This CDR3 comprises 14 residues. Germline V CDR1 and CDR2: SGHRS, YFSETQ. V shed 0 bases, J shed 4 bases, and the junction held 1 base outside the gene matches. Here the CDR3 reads CASSLGGQGYGYTF. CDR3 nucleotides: TGCGCCAGCAGCTTGGGGGGACAGGGCTATGGCTACACCTTC.

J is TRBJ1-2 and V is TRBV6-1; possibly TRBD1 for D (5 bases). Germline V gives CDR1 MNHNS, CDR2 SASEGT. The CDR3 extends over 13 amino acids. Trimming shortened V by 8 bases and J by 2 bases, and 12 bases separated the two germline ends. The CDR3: CASVQRGNYGYTF. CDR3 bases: TGTGCCAGCGTCCAAAGGGGAAACTATGGCTACACCTTC.

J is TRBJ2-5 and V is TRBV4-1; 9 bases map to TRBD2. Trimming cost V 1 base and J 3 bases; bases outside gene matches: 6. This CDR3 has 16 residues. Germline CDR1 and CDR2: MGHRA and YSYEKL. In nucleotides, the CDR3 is TGCGCCAGCAGCCAAGGGGGCGGGGGGGGAAAAGAGACCCAGTACTTC. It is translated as CASSQGGGGGKETQYF.

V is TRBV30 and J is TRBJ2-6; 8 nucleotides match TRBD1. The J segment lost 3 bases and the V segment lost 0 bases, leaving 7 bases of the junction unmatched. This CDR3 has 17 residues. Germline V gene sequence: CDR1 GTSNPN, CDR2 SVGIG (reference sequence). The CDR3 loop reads CAWSVGQGAYGANVLTF. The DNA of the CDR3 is TGTGCCTGGAGTGTCGGGCAGGGGGCATATGGGGCCAACGTCCTGACTTTC. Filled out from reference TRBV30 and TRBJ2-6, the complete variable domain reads SQTIHQWPATLVQPVGSPLSLECTVEGTSNPNLYWYRQAAGRGLQLLFYSVGIGQISSEVPQNLSASRPQDRQFILSSKKLLLSDSGFYLCAWSVGQGAYGANVLTFGAGSRLTVL.

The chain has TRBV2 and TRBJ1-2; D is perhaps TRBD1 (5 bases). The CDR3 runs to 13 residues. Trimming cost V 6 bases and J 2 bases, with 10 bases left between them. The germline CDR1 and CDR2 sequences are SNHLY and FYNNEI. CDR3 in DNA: TGTGCCAGCAGGGGGGGAGTGAACTATGGCTACACCTTC. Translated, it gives CASRGGVNYGYTF.